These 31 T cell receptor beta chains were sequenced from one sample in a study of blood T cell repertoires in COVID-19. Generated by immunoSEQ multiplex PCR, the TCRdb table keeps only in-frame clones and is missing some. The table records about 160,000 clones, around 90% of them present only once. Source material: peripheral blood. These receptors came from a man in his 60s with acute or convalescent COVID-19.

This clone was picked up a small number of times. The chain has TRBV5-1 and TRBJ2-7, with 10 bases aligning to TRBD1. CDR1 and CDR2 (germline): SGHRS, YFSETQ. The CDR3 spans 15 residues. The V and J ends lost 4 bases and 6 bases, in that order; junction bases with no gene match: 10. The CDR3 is CASSPQGTGAREQYF. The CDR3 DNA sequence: TGCGCCAGCAGCCCGCAGGGGACAGGGGCTCGCGAGCAGTACTTC.

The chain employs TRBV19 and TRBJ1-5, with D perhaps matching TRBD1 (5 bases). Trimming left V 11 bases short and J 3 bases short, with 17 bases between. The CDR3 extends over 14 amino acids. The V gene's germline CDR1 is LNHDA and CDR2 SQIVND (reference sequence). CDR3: CAGDGTGDNQPQHF. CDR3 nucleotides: TGTGCCGGGGACGGGACGGGGGACAATCAGCCCCAGCATTTT.

CDR3 region: CASSSGGTRTGELFF. The CDR3 nucleotides read TGTGCCAGCAGCTCAGGCGGGACTAGAACCGGGGAGCTGTTTTTT. The rearrangement uses TRBV7-2 and TRBJ2-2, with 8 bases matching TRBD2. Unmatched junction bases numbered 6, after V lost 4 bases and J lost 5 bases. The CDR3 runs to 15 residues. Germline V gene data show CDR1 as SGHTA and CDR2 as FQGNSA.

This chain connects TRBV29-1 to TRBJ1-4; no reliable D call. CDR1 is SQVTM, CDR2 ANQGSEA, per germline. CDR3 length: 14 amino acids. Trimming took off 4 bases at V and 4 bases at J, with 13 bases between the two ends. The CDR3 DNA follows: TGCAGCGTTGCTTTGTCCTCCGGTAATGAAAAACTGTTTTTT. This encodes CSVALSSGNEKLFF. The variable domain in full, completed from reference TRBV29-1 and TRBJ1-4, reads SAVISQKPSRDICQRGTSLTIQCQVDSQVTMMFWYRQQPGQSLTLIATANQGSEATYESGFVIDKFPISRPNLTFSTLTVSNMSPEDSSIYLCSVALSSGNEKLFFGSGTQLSVL.

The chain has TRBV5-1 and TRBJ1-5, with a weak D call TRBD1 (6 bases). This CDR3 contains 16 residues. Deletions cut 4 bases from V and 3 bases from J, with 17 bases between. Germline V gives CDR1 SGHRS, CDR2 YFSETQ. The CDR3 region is CASSPDGGGVNQPQHF. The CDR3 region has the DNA TGCGCCAGCAGCCCAGACGGAGGGGGGGTCAATCAGCCCCAGCATTTT.

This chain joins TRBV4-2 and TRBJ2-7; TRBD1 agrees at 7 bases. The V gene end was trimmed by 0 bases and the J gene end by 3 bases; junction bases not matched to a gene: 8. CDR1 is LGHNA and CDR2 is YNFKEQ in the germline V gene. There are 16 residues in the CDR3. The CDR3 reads CASSQESEGAGYEQYF. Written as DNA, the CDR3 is TGTGCCAGCAGCCAAGAGTCAGAGGGGGCAGGCTACGAGCAGTACTTC.

CDR3 residues: CASRTGPGNTIYF. The CDR3 DNA reads TGTGCCAGCAGAACAGGGCCTGGAAACACCATATATTTT. The chain uses TRBV2 and TRBJ1-3; D might be TRBD1 (6 bases). Germline values: CDR1 SNHLY, CDR2 FYNNEI. Trimming took 6 bases from V and 2 from J, leaving 8 bases between them. The CDR3 has 13 amino acids.

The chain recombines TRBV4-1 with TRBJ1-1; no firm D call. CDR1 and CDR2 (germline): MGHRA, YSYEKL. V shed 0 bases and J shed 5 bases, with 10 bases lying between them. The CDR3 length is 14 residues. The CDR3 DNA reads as TGCGCCAGCAGCCAAGATGTACGGTTAACTGAAGCTTTCTTT. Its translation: CASSQDVRLTEAFF.

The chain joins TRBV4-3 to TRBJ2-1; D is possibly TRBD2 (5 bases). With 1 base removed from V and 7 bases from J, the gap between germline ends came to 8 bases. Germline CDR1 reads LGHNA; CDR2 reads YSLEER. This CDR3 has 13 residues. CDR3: CASSQVRRNEQFF. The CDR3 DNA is TGCGCCAGCAGCCAAGTTCGGAGGAATGAGCAGTTCTTC.

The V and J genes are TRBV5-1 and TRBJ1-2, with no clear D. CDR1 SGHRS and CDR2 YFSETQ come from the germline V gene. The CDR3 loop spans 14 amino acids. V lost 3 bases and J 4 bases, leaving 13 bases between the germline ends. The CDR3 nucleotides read TGCGCCAGCAGCTGGCAGGCTTTGGGCTATGGCTACACCTTC. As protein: CASSWQALGYGYTF.

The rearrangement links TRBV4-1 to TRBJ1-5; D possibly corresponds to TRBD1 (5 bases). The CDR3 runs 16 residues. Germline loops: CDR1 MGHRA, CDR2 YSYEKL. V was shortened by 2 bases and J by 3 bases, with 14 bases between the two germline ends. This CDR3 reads CASSQQGPTDNQPQHF. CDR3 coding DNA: TGCGCCAGCAGCCAACAGGGCCCGACCGACAATCAGCCCCAGCATTTT.

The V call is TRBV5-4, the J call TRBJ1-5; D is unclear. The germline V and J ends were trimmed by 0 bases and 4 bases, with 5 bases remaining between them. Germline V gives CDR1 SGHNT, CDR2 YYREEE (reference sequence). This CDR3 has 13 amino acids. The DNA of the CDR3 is TGTGCCAGCAGCTTGGCGGGGAATCAGCCCCAGCATTTT. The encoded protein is CASSLAGNQPQHF.

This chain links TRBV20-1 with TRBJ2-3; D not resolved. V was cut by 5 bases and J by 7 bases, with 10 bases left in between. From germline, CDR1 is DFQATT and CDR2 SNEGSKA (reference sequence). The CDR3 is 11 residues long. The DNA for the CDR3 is TGCAGTGCTCTAGTAGTAAATACGCAGTATTTT. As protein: CSALVVNTQYF.

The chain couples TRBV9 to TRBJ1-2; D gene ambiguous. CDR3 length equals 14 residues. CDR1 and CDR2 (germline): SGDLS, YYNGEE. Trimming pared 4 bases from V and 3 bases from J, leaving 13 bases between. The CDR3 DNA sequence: TGTGCCAGCAGCTCCCCCCTGGCGGACTATGGCTACACCTTC. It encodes CASSSPLADYGYTF. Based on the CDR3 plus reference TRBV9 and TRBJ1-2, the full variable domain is DSGVTQTPKHLITATGQRVTLRCSPRSGDLSVYWYQQSLDQGLQFLIQYYNGEERAKGNILERFSAQQFPDLHSELNLSSLELGDSALYFCASSSPLADYGYTFGSGTRLTVV.

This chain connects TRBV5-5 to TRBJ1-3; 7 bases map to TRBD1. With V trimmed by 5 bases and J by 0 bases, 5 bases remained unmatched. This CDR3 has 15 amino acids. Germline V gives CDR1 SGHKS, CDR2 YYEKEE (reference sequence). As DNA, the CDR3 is TGTGCCAGCAGGCTGGACAGGCTCTCTGGAAACACCATATATTTT. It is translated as CASRLDRLSGNTIYF.

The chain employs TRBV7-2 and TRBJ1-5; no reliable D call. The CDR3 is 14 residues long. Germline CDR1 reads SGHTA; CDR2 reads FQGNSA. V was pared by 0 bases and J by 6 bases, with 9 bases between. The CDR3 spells CASSLAGRRQPQHF. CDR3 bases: TGTGCCAGCAGCTTAGCTGGGAGACGTCAGCCCCAGCATTTT.

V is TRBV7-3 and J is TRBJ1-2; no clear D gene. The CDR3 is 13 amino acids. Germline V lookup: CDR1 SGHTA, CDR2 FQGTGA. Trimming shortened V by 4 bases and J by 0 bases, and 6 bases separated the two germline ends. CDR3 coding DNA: TGTGCCAGCAGCTCACAACCTAACTATGGCTACACCTTC. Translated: CASSSQPNYGYTF.

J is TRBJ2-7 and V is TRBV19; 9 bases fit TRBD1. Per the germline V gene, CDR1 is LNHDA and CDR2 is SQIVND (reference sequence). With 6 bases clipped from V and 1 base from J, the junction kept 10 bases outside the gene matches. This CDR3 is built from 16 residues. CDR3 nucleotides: TGTGCCAGTAGGACGCCTGGACAGGGGACATCCTACGAGCAGTACTTC. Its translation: CASRTPGQGTSYEQYF.

In DNA form, the CDR3 reads TGTGCCAGCAGTGAAGTCCCACAGGGCGAGCAGTACTTC. This gives the protein CASSEVPQGEQYF. The rearrangement joins TRBV6-1 to TRBJ2-7; maybe TRBD1 (6 bases). CDR1 is MNHNS and CDR2 is SASEGT in the germline V gene. V was clipped by 1 base and J by 6 bases, with 10 bases between them. CDR3 length: 13 residues.

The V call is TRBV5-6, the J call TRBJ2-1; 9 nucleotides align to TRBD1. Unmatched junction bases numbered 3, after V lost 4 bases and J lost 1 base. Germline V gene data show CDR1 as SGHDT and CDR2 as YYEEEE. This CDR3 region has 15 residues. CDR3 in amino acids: CASSLDRGSYNEQFF. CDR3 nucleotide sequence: TGTGCCAGCAGCCTGGACAGGGGATCCTACAATGAGCAGTTCTTC.

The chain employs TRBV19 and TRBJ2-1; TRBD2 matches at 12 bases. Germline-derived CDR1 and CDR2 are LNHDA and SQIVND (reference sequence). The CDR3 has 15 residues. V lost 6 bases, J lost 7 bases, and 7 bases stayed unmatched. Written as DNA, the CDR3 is TGTGCCAGTAGGCCTAGCGGGGGGGCTGGTAATGAGCAGTTCTTC. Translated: CASRPSGGAGNEQFF. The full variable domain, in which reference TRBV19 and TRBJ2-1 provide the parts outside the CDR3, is DGGITQSPKYLFRKEGQNVTLSCEQNLNHDAMYWYRQDPGQGLRLIYYSQIVNDFQKGDIAEGYSVSREKKESFPLTVTSAQKNPTAFYLCASRPSGGAGNEQFFGPGTRLTVL.

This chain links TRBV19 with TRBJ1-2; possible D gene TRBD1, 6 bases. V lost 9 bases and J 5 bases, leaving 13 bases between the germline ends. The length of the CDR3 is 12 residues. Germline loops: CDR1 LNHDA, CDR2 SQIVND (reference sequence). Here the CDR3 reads CASWTEPYGYTF. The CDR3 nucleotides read TGTGCCAGCTGGACAGAACCTTATGGCTACACCTTC. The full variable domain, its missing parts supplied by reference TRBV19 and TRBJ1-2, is DGGITQSPKYLFRKEGQNVTLSCEQNLNHDAMYWYRQDPGQGLRLIYYSQIVNDFQKGDIAEGYSVSREKKESFPLTVTSAQKNPTAFYLCASWTEPYGYTFGSGTRLTVV.

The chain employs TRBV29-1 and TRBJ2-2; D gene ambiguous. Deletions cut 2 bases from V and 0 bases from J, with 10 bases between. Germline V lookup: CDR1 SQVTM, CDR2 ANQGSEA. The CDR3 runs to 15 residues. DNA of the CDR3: TGCAGCGTTGAACCCACCACAACGAACACCGGGGAGCTGTTTTTT. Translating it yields CSVEPTTTNTGELFF.

CDR3 nucleotide sequence: TGCGCCAGCTCGGGGACAGGGGGATCAAATGAGCAGTTCTTC. Amino acids: CASSGTGGSNEQFF. The V call is TRBV5-1, the J call TRBJ2-1, with TRBD1 matching over 11 bases. The CDR3 sequence is 14 residues long. With V trimmed by 7 bases and J by 7 bases, 7 bases remained unmatched. Germline loops: CDR1 SGHRS, CDR2 YFSETQ.

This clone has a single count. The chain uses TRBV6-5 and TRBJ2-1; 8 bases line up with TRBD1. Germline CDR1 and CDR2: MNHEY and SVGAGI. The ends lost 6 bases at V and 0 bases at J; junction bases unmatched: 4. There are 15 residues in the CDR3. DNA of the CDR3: TGTGCCAGCAGGGTCGACAGGGGCTCCTACAATGAGCAGTTCTTC. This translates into CASRVDRGSYNEQFF.

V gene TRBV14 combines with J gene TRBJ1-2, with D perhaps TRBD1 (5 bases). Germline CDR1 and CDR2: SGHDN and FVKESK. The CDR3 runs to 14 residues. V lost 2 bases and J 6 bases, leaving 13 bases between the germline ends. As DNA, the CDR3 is TGTGCCAGCAGCCAATGGCAGGGCCGAGATGGCTACACCTTC. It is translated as CASSQWQGRDGYTF.

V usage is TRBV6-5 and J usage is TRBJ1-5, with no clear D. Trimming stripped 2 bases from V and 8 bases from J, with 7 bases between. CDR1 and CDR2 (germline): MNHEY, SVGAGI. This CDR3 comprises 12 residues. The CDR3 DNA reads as TGTGCCAGCAGTTACGGGCGGGAGCCCCAGCATTTT. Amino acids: CASSYGREPQHF.

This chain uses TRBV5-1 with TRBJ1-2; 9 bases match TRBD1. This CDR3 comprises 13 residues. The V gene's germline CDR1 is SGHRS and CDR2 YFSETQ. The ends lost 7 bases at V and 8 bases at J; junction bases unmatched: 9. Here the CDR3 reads CASASRTGEGYTF. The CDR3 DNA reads TGCGCCAGCGCTAGCAGGACAGGGGAGGGCTACACCTTC.

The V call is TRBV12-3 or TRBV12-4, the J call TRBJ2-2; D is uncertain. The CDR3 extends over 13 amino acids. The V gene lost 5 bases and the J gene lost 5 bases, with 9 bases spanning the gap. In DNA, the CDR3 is TGTGCCAGCAGTCAGGCCCGGACCGGGGAGCTGTTTTTT. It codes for CASSQARTGELFF.

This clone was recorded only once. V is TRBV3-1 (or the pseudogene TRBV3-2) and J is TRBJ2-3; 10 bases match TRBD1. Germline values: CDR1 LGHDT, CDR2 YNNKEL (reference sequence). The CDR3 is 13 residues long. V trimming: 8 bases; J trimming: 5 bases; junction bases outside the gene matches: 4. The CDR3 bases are TGTGCCAGCCGGGACAGGGGAAGAGATACGCAGTATTTT. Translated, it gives CASRDRGRDTQYF.

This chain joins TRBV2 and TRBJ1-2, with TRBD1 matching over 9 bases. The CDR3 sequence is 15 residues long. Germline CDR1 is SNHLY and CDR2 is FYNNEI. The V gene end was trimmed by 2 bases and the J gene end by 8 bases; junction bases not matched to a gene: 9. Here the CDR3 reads CASSEYKQGANGYTF. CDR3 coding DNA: TGTGCCAGCAGTGAATATAAACAGGGGGCTAACGGCTACACCTTC.